This T cell receptor beta chain emerged from a study of blood T cell repertoires in COVID-19. Some clones are missing from TCRdb's copy, which holds only in-frame ones; the method was immunoSEQ multiplex PCR. The sample lists 150,000 or so clones; over 75% were seen once. After removal of 4 bases from V and 4 bases from J, the junction contained 4 bases not matched to a gene. The CDR3 spans 15 residues. CDR1 SGHKS and CDR2 YYEKEE come from the germline V gene (reference sequence). Material for sequencing was peripheral blood. The V gene is TRBV5-5, the J gene TRBJ2-1; 11 bases are shared with TRBD1. This TCR derives from a man between 18 and 35 years old with COVID-19, enrolled during active disease. CDR3 region: CASSGGTGGYNEQFF. CDR3 sequence (DNA): TGTGCCAGCAGCGGCGGGACAGGGGGATACAATGAGCAGTTCTTC.